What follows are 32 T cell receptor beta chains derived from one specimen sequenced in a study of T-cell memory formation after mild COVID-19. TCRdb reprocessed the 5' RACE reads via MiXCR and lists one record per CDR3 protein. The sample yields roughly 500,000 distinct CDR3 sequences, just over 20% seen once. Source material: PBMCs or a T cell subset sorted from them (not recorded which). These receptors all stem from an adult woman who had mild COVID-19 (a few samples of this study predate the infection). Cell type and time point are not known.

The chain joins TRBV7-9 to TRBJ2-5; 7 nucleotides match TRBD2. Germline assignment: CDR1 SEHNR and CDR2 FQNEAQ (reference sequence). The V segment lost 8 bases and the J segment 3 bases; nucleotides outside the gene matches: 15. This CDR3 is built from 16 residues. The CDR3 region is CASSSGMGGTEETQYF. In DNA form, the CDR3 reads TGTGCCAGCTCGTCCGGGATGGGGGGGACCGAAGAGACCCAGTACTTC.

The CDR3 spells CATRLAGPTDTQYF. The CDR3 DNA follows: TGTGCCACCCGACTAGCGGGACCCACAGATACGCAGTATTTT. The rearrangement joins TRBV6-2 or TRBV6-3 to TRBJ2-3; 11 bases line up with TRBD2. Losses at the gene ends were 10 bases for V and 2 bases for J; bases not matched to a gene: 5. Germline V CDR1 and CDR2: MNHEY, SVGEGT. CDR3 size: 14 residues.

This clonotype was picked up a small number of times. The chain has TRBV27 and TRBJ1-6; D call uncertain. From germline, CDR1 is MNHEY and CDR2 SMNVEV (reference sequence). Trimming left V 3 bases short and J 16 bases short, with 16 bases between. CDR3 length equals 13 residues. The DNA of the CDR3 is TGTGCCAGCAGTTTTCTACCGCAGGACTTTCTCCACTTT. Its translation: CASSFLPQDFLHF.

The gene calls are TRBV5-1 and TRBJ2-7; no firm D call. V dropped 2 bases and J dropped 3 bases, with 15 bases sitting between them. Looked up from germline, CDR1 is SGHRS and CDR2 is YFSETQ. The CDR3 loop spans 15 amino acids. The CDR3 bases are TGCGCCAGCAGCTTAGAAGAACCGTGGATCTACGAGCAGTACTTC. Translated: CASSLEEPWIYEQYF.

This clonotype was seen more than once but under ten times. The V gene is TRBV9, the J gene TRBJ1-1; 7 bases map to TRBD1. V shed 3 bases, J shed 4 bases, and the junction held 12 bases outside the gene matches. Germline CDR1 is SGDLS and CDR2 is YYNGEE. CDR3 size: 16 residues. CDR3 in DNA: TGTGCCAGCAGCGGGGGGGGACAGTACCATAGCACTGAAGCTTTCTTT. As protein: CASSGGGQYHSTEAFF.

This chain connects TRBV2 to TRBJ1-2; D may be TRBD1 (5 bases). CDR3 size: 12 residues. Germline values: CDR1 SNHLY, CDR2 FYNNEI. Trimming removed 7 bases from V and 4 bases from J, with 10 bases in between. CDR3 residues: CASITGPYGYTF. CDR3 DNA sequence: TGTGCCAGCATAACAGGACCCTATGGCTACACCTTC. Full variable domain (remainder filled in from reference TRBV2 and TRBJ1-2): EPEVTQTPSHQVTQMGQEVILRCVPISNHLYFYWYRQILGQKVEFLVSFYNNEISEKSEIFDDQFSVERPDGSNFTLKIRSTKLEDSAMYFCASITGPYGYTFGSGTRLTVV.

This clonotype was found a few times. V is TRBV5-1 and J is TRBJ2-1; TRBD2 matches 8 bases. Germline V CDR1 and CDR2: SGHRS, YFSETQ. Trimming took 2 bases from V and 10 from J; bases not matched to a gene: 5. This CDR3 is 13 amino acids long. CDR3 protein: CASSLSTSGEQFF. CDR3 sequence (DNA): TGCGCCAGCAGCTTATCAACTAGCGGCGAGCAGTTCTTC.

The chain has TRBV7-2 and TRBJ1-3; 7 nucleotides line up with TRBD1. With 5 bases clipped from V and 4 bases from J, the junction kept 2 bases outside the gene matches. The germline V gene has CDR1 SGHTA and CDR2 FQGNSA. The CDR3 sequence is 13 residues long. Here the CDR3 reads CASSPDRGNTIYF. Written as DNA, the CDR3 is TGTGCCAGCAGCCCGGACAGGGGAAACACCATATATTTT.

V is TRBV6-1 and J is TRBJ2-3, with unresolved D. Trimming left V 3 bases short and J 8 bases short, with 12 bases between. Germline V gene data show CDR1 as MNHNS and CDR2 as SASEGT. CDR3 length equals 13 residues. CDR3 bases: TGTGCCAGCAGTGAGAACAGCTCGGGTACGCAGTATTTT. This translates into CASSENSSGTQYF.

CDR3 DNA: TGTGCCAGCAGTCCCGGGCCCGTCACAGATACGCAGTATTTT. It is translated as CASSPGPVTDTQYF. This sequence joins TRBV6-5 and TRBJ2-3; the D is unclear. Trimming removed 5 bases from V and 2 bases from J, with 11 bases in between. The CDR3 contains 14 residues. In germline, CDR1 is MNHEY, CDR2 SVGAGI.

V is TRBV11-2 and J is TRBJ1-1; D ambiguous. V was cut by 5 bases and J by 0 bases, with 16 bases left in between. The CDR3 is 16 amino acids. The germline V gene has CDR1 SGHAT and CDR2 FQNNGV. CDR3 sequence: CASSHRAASLNTEAFF. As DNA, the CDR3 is TGTGCCAGCAGCCATAGGGCGGCCAGTTTGAACACTGAAGCTTTCTTT.

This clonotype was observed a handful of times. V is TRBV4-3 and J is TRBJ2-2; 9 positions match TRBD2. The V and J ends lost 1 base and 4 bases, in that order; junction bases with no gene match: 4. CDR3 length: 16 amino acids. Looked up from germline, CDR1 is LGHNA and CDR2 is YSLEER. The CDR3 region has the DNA TGCGCCAGCAGCCAAGTGGCGGGAGGGGGCACCGGGGAGCTGTTTTTT. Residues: CASSQVAGGGTGELFF.

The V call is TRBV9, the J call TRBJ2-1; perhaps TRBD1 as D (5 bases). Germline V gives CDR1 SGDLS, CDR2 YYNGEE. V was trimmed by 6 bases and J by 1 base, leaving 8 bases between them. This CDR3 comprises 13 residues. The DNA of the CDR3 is TGTGCCAGCACCCCAGGGTCCTACAATGAGCAGTTCTTC. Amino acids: CASTPGSYNEQFF.

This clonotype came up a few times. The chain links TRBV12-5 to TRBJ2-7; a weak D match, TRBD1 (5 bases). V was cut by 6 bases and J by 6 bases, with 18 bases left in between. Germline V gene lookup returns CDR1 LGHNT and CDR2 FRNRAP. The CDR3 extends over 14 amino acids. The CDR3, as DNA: TGTGCTAGTGGCCAGGGCCAATCACTCGGCGAGCAGTACTTC. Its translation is CASGQGQSLGEQYF.

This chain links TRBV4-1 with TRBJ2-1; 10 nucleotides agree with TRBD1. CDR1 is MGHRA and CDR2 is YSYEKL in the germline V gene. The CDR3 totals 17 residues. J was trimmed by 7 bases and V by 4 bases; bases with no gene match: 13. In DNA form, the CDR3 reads TGCGCCAGCAGCCCAAGCCCGGGACAGGGGATGCGGAATGAGCAGTTCTTC. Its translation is CASSPSPGQGMRNEQFF.

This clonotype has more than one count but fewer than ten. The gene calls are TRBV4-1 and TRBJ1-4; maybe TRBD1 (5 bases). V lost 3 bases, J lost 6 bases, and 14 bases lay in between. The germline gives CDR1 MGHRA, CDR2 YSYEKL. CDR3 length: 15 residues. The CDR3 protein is CASSQLRTGHEKLFF. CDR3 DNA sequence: TGCGCCAGCAGCCAGCTGAGAACAGGACATGAAAAACTGTTTTTT.

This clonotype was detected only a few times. The CDR3 DNA reads TGTGCCAGCAGTTGGGGAGGGACAGGGTTACAAGAGACCCAGTACTTC. Residues: CASSWGGTGLQETQYF. The J gene is TRBJ2-5, the V gene TRBV12-3 or TRBV12-4; the match to TRBD1 covers 9 bases. V shed 4 bases, J shed 2 bases, and the junction held 8 bases outside the gene matches. This CDR3 is built from 16 residues.

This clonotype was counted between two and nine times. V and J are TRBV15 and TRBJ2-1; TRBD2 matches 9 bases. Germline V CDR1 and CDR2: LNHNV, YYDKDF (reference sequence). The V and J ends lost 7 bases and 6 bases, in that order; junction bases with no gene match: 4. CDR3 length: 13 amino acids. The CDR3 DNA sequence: TGTGCCACCAACGAGGGACTAGCCAATGAGCAGTTCTTC. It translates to CATNEGLANEQFF. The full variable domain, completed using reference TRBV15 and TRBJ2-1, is DAMVIQNPRYQVTQFGKPVTLSCSQTLNHNVMYWYQQKSSQAPKLLFHYYDKDFNNEADTPDNFQSRRPNTSFCFLDIRSPGLGDTAMYLCATNEGLANEQFFGPGTRLTVL.

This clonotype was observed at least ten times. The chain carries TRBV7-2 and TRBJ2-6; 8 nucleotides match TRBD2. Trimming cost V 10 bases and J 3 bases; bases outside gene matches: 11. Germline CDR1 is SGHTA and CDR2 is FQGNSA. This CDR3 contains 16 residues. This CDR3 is CAIRGREARGANVLTF. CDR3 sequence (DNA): TGTGCCATCCGGGGGCGGGAGGCTCGTGGGGCCAACGTCCTGACTTTC. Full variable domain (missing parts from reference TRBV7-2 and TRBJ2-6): GAGVSQSPSNKVTEKGKDVELRCDPISGHTALYWYRQSLGQGLEFLIYFQGNSAPDKSGLPSDRFSAERTGGSVSTLTIQRTQQEDSAVYLCAIRGREARGANVLTFGAGSRLTVL.

The CDR3 protein is CSAQQGAPGNTIYF. The DNA of the CDR3 is TGCAGTGCCCAACAGGGGGCACCTGGAAACACCATATATTTT. The J gene is TRBJ1-3, the V gene TRBV20-1; 9 bases are shared with TRBD1. The CDR3 consists of 14 residues. Germline V lookup: CDR1 DFQATT, CDR2 SNEGSKA (reference sequence). Unmatched junction bases numbered 5, after V lost 6 bases and J lost 2 bases.

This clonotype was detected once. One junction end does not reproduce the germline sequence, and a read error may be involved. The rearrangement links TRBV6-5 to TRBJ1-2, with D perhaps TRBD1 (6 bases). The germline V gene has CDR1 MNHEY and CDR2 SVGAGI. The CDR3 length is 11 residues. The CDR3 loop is CASSYAGVPSF. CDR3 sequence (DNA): TGTGCCAGCAGTTACGCAGGGGTACCTTCCTTC.

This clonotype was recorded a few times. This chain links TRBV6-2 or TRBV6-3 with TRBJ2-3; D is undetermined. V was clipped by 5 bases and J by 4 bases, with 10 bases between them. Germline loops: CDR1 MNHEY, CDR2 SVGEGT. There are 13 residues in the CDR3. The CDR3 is CASSTAVPDTQYF. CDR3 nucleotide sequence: TGTGCCAGCAGTACGGCAGTCCCAGATACGCAGTATTTT.

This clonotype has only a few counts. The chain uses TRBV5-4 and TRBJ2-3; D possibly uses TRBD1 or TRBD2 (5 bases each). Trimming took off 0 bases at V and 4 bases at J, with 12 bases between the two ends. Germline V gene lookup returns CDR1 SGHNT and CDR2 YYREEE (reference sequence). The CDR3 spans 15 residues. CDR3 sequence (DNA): TGTGCCAGCAGCTTGGCCGGGGCGGGCGCAGATACGCAGTATTTT. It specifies CASSLAGAGADTQYF.

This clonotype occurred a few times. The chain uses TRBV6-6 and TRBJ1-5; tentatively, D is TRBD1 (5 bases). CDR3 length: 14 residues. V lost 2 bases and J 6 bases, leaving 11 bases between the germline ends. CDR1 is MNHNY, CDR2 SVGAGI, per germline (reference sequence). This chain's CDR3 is CASSYRGPSQPQHF. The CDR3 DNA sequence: TGTGCCAGCAGTTACAGGGGTCCTAGTCAGCCCCAGCATTTT.

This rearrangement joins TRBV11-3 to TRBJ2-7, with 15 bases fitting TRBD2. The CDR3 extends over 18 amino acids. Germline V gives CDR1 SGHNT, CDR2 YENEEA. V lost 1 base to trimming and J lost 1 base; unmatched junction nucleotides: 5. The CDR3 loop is CASSLAGGTSGRSYEQYF. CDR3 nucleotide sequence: TGTGCCAGCAGCTTAGCCGGAGGGACTAGCGGGAGGTCCTACGAGCAGTACTTC.

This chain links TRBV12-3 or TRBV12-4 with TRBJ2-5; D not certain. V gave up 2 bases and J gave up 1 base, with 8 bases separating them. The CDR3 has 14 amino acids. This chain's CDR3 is CASSLLATQETQYF. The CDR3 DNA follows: TGTGCCAGCAGTTTACTCGCTACCCAAGAGACCCAGTACTTC.

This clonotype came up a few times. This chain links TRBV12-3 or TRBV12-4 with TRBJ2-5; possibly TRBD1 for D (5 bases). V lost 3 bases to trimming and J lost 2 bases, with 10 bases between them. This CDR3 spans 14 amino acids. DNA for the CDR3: TGTGCCAGCAGTTTTCAGCCAGGGCAAGAGACCCAGTACTTC. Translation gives CASSFQPGQETQYF.

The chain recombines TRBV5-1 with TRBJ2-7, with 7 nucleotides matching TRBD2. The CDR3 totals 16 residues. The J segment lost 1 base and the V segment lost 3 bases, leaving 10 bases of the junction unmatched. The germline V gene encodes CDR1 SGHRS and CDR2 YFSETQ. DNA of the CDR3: TGCGCCAGCAGCTCGATTGGCGGGGGTCTTTCCTACGAGCAGTACTTC. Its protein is CASSSIGGGLSYEQYF.

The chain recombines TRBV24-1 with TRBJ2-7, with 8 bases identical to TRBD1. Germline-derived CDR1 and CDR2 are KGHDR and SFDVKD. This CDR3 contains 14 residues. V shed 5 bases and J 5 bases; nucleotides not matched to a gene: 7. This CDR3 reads CATSAGQGMHEQYF. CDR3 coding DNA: TGTGCCACCAGTGCCGGACAGGGTATGCACGAGCAGTACTTC.

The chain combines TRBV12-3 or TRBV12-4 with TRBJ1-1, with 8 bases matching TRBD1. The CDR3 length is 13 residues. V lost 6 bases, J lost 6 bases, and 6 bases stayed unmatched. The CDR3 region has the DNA TGTGCCAGCAGACAGGGGGTGCGGGCTGAAGCTTTCTTT. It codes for CASRQGVRAEAFF.

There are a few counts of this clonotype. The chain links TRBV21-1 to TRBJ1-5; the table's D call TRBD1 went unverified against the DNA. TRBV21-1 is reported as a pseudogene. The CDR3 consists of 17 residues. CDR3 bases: TGTGCCAGCAGACTAATTCGACAGAAATATAGCAATCAGCCCCAGCATTTT. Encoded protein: CASRLIRQKYSNQPQHF.

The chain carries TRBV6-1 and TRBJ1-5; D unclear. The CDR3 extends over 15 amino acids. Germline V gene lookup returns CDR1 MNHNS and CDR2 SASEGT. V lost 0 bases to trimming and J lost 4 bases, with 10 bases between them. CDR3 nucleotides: TGTGCCAGCAGTGAAGCGAGGGTTGGTAATCAGCCCCAGCATTTT. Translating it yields CASSEARVGNQPQHF.